Given below is one T cell receptor beta chain in context. Its antigen is unidentified. These data come from a study of early T cells in non-severe SARS-CoV-2 infection. Findings and caveats of the study: Private and CD4 specificities were missed by VDJdb matching, skewed to anti-spike CD8.

The germline V and J ends were trimmed by 4 bases and 0 bases, with 10 bases remaining between them. This CDR3 has 14 residues. Germline-derived CDR1 and CDR2 are MNHNY and SVGAGI (reference sequence). Individual cDNA molecules carried attached unique molecular identifiers. MiXCR was run by TCRdb on the 5' RACE reads, yielding one entry per CDR3 protein. Of approximately 69,000 distinct CDR3 sequences listed, over 9.5% are singletons. The chain recombines TRBV6-6 with TRBJ2-7; the D gene is possibly TRBD2 (6 bases). Sample: whole blood, taken at baseline. This sequence was found in an adult who was a healthcare worker with PCR-confirmed SARS-CoV-2 infection or an uninfected control (not recorded which). The CDR3: CASSFKRVSYEQYF. CDR3 nucleotides: TGTGCCAGCAGTTTCAAGCGGGTCTCCTACGAGCAGTACTTC.